The clone carrying this T cell receptor beta chain was counted ten times or more. Its antigen remains unidentified. These data are taken from a study of beta chain features in type 1 diabetes. Overall study findings and caveats: Patients' naive, central memory and Treg TCRB repertoires seemed closer to one another than those of healthy donors. Among type 1 diabetes patients, VDJ junctions had fewer insertions and more deletions.

Of the isolated RNA, all was reverse transcribed, and so the sequenced material was expressed TCRB transcripts. TCRdb's copy holds only in-frame clones and misses some; the assay was immunoSEQ multiplex PCR. The sample holds some 150,000 clones; 6% to 7.5% are singletons and the top ten take roughly 1.4%. The CDR3 covers 13 residues. From germline, CDR1 is SGHTA and CDR2 FQGNSA. The V and J ends lost 5 bases and 3 bases respectively, with 11 bases between them. This sequence was found in a young woman in good health. The sample taken for sequencing was central memory CD4+ T cells from blood. V gene TRBV7-2 combines with J gene TRBJ2-7; a weak D match, TRBD2 (6 bases). The CDR3 sequence: CASSAGPSYEQYF. The CDR3 DNA reads as TGTGCCAGCAGCGCGGGACCTAGCTACGAGCAGTACTTC.